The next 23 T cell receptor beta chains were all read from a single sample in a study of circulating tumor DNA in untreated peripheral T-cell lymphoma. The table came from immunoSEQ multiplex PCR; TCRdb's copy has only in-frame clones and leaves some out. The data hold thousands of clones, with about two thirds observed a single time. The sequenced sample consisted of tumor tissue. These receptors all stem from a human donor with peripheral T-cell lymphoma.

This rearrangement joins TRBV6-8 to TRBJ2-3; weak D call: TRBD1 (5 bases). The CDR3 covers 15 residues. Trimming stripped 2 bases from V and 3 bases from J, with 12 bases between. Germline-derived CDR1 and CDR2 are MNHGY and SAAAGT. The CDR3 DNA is TGTGCCAGCAGTTACATAGGGGTAGGAACAGATACGCAGTATTTT. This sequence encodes CASSYIGVGTDTQYF.

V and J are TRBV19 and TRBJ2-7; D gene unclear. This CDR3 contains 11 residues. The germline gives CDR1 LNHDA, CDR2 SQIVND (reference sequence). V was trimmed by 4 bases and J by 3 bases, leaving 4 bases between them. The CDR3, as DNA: TGTGCCAGTAGTAATTACTACGAGCAGTACTTC. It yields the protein CASSNYYEQYF.

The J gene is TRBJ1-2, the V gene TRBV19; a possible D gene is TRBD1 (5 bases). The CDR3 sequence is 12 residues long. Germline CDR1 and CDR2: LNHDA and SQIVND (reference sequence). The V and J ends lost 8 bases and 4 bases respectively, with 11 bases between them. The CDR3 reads CASQGTFYGYTF. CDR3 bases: TGTGCCAGTCAGGGCACGTTCTATGGCTACACCTTC.

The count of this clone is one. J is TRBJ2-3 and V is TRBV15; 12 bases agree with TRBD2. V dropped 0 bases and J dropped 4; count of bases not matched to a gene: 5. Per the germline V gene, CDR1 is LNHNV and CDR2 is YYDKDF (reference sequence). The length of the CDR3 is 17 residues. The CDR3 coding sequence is TGTGCCACCAGCAGAGATCGCCTAGCGGGGGGGTCAGATACGCAGTATTTT. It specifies CATSRDRLAGGSDTQYF.

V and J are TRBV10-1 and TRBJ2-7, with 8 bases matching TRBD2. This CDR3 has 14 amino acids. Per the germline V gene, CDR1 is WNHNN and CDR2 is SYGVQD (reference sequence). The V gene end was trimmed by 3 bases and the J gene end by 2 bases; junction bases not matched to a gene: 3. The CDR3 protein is CASSDPGGPYEQYF. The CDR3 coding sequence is TGCGCCAGCAGTGACCCGGGGGGGCCCTACGAGCAGTACTTC.

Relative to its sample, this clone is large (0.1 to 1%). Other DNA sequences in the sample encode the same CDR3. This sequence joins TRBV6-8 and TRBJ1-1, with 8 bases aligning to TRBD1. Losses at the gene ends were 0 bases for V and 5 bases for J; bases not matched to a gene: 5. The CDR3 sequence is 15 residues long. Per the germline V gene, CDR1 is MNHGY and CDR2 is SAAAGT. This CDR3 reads CASSYSQGANTEAFF. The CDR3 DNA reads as TGTGCCAGCAGTTACTCCCAGGGGGCTAATACTGAAGCTTTCTTT.

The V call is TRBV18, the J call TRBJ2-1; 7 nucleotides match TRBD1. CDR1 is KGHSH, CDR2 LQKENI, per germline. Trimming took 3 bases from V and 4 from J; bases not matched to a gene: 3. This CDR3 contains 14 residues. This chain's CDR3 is CASSPQGDYNEQFF. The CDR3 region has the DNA TGTGCCAGCTCACCTCAGGGGGATTACAATGAGCAGTTCTTC.

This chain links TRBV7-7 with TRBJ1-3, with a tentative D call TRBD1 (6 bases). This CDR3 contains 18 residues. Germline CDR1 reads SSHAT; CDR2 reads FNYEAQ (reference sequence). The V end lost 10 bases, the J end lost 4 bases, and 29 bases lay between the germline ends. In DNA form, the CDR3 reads TGTGCCACCCGGGGTTTTACACGGAGGGGGTTTTCCGGAAACACCATATATTTT. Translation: CATRGFTRRGFSGNTIYF.

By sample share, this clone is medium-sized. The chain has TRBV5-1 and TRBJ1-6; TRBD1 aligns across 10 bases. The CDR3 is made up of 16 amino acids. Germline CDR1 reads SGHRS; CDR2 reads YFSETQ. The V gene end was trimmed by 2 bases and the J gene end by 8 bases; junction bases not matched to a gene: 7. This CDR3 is CASSFGGGTGDSPLHF. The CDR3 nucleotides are TGCGCCAGCAGCTTCGGGGGCGGGACAGGGGATTCACCCCTCCACTTT.

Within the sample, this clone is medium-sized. The CDR3 here is CASSSGTGFSEQFF. The CDR3 DNA sequence: TGTGCCAGCAGCTCCGGGACAGGGTTCAGTGAGCAGTTCTTC. The genes are TRBV11-3 and TRBJ2-1; TRBD1 matches 9 bases. CDR1 is SGHNT and CDR2 is YENEEA in the germline V gene. The CDR3 is made up of 14 amino acids. V dropped 4 bases and J dropped 9; count of bases not matched to a gene: 7.

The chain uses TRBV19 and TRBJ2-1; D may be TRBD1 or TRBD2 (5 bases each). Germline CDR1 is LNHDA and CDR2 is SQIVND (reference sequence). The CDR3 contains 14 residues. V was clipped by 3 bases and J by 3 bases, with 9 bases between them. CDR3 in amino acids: CASSMRGLYNEQFF. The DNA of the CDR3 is TGTGCCAGTAGTATGAGGGGCCTCTACAATGAGCAGTTCTTC.

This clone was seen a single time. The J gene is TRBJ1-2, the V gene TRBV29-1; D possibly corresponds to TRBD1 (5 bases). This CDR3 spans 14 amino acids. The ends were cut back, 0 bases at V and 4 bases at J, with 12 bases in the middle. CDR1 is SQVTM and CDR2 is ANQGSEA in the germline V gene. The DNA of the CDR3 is TGCAGCGTTGAAGATGGGGACGCAGGCTATGGCTACACCTTC. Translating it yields CSVEDGDAGYGYTF. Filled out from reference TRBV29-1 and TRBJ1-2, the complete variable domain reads SAVISQKPSRDICQRGTSLTIQCQVDSQVTMMFWYRQQPGQSLTLIATANQGSEATYESGFVIDKFPISRPNLTFSTLTVSNMSPEDSSIYLCSVEDGDAGYGYTFGSGTRLTVV.

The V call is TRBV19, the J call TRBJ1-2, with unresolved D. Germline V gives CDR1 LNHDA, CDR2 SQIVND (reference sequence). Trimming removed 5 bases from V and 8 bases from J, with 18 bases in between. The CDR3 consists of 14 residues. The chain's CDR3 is CASSYSGRVNGYTF. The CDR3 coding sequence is TGTGCCAGTAGTTACTCCGGGAGGGTAAACGGCTACACCTTC.

CDR3: CAWSSGTRNTIYF. The CDR3 DNA is TGTGCCTGGAGTTCAGGGACTAGAAACACCATATATTTT. The chain combines TRBV30 with TRBJ1-3, with a tentative D call TRBD1 (5 bases). V was pared by 2 bases and J by 5 bases, with 10 bases between. Germline loops: CDR1 GTSNPN, CDR2 SVGIG (reference sequence). The CDR3 consists of 13 residues.

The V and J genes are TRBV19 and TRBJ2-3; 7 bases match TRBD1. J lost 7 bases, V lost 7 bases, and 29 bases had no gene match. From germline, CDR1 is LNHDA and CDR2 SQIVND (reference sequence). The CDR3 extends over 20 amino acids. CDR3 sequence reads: CASTPKGGEIFYVGQYTQYF. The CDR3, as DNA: TGTGCCAGTACCCCAAAAGGGGGCGAAATATTTTACGTCGGCCAATATACGCAGTATTTT.

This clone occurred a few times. The CDR3 protein is CASSAGTSGDYYNEQFF. The CDR3 DNA follows: TGTGCCAGTAGTGCCGGGACTAGCGGGGACTACTACAATGAGCAGTTCTTC. This chain uses TRBV19 with TRBJ2-1; TRBD2 aligns across 13 bases. V gave up 5 bases and J gave up 3 bases; unmatched junction bases: 7. The CDR3 contains 17 residues. Germline CDR1 is LNHDA and CDR2 is SQIVND (reference sequence).

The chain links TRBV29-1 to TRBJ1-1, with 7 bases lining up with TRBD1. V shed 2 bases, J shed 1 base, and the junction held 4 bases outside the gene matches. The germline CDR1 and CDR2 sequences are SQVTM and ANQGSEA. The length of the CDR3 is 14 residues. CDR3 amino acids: CSVERGPRNTEAFF. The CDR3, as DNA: TGCAGCGTTGAAAGGGGGCCGAGGAACACTGAAGCTTTCTTT.

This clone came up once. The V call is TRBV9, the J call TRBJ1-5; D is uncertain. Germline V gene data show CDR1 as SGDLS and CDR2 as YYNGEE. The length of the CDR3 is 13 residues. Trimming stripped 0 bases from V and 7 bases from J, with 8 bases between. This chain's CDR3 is CASSVGGEQPQHF. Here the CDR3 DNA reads TGTGCCAGCAGCGTAGGTGGGGAACAGCCCCAGCATTTT.

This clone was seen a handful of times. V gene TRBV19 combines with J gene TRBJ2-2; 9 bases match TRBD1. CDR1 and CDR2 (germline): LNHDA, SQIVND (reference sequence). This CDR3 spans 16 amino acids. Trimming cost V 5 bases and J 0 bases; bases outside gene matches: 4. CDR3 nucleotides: TGTGCCAGTAGTCCTGGGACAGGGTCGAACACCGGGGAGCTGTTTTTT. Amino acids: CASSPGTGSNTGELFF.

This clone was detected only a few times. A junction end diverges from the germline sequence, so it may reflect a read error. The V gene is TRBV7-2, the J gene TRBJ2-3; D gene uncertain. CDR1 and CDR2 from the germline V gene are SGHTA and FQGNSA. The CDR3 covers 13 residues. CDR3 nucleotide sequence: TGTGCCAGCAGCATAGCCTACACAGATACGCAGTATTTT. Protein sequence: CASSIAYTDTQYF.

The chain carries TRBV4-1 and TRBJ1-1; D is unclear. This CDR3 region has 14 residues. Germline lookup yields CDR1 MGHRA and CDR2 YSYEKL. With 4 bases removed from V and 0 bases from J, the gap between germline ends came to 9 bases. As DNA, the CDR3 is TGCGCCAGCAGCCTTTATCAGATGAACACTGAAGCTTTCTTT. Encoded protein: CASSLYQMNTEAFF.

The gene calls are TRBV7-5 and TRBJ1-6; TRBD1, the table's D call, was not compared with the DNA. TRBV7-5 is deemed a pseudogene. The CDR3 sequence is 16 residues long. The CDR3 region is CASSLYLGSYNSPLHF. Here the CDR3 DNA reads TGTGCCAGCAGCTTGTATCTGGGCAGCTATAATTCACCCCTCCACTTT.

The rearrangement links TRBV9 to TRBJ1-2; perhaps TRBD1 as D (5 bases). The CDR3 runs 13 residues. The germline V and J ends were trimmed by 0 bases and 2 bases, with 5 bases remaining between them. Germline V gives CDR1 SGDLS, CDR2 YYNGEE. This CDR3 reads CASSVEGNYGYTF. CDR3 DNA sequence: TGTGCCAGCAGCGTAGAGGGGAACTATGGCTACACCTTC. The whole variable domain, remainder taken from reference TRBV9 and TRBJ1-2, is DSGVTQTPKHLITATGQRVTLRCSPRSGDLSVYWYQQSLDQGLQFLIQYYNGEERAKGNILERFSAQQFPDLHSELNLSSLELGDSALYFCASSVEGNYGYTFGSGTRLTVV.